This TCR beta chain was identified in a study of cytomegalovirus exposure and HLA in healthy donors. The CDR3 sequence is 17 residues long. Germline V gene lookup returns CDR1 MNHEY and CDR2 SMNVEV (reference sequence). V was pared by 0 bases and J by 1 base, with 12 bases between. Researchers ran the PCR with 60 Vbeta and 13 Jbeta primers. Sequencing used immunoSEQ multiplex PCR; TCRdb keeps in-frame clones, though not all of them. The sample consists of about 100,000 clones, around 72% of them appearing once. The sample taken for sequencing was PBMCs. The sequence was collected from a male donor in good health and CMV-seropositive. The chain employs TRBV27 and TRBJ2-2, with a possible D match to TRBD2 (5 bases). As DNA, the CDR3 is TGTGCCAGCAGTTTATCAGGCGGACTTGGGAACACCGGGGAGCTGTTTTTT. Protein: CASSLSGGLGNTGELFF.